This T cell receptor beta chain originates from a study of monozygotic twins with cystic fibrosis (dated by TCRdb to the early 2020s). About the investigation overall: Barcoded libraries were prepared from around 3.2 micrograms of fragmented DNA with around 15 PCR cycles. To assess genetic influence on V and J gene usage, the study compared TCR beta repertoires within and across 16 monozygotic twin pairs with cystic fibrosis. Twins were ranked among 1,060 cohort participants for weight-for-height and FEVPerc (FEV1 disease centile) on the day of blood sampling. Data for three of the twin pairs had been reported previously in another context. The cohort comprised ten female and six male twin pairs aged about 2.0 to 36.4 years, median roughly 8.8 years, mostly children and adolescents. Broad study findings and their caveats: Simpson clonality was generally low (median around 0.0095), suggesting a naive-dominated repertoire, with higher clonality in the most severely affected patients. In 13 of 16 pairs, V gene usage most closely resembled the co-twin's, and the same held for J usage in 8 of 16 pairs, a pattern suggesting genetic constraints. Sharing of nucleotide-identical clonotypes was significantly greater within monozygotic CF twin pairs than between unrelated CF individuals (P = 0.000026, Mann-Whitney). Only a small cohort was studied, and no association of shared CDR3 numbers with age, concordance or disease severity was found.

The twin pairs came from the European Cystic Fibrosis Twin and Sibling Study Cohort, a cohort that recruited patients from 170 or so CF clinics across 14 European countries. Zygosity and CFTR genotype were verified in-house, and zygosity was tested by multiplex PCR of nine short tandem repeat loci. Each twin gave a peripheral blood sample, and clinical parameters were documented on that same day of blood sampling. Genomic DNA was isolated from peripheral blood cells with phenol/chloroform and kept in TE buffer at 4 degrees C. In regard to this clone: The antigen this receptor binds is unknown. Per-base qualities were not stored, and no clone one base away is much larger.

TCR beta CDR3 regions were amplified by multiplex PCR with the immunoSEQ immune profiling system according to the manufacturer's instructions. An Illumina NextSeq system was used for sequencing. The study's processing was this. The immunoSEQ Analyzer platform handled processing of the sequence data, and clonality was calculated by taking the square root of Simpson's index of productive rearrangements. Jensen-Shannon distance served as the measure of similarity in V and J usage, while OLGA was used to compute CDR3 generation probabilities. Shared CDR3 sequences were searched against the immuneACCESS database (August 2020) and VDJdb (December 2020). TCRdb retrieved this table from immuneACCESS and kept in-frame rearrangements only. Not all clones are present; in checked studies, unresolved V genes account for under half, and no reason is known for the remainder. That table gives V, J and clone size, and the DNA gave D and trimming. The sample table lists about 30,000 clones, about 82% of them with a count of one. The ten largest clones capture around 0.88% of the sample.

The CDR3 starts with the cysteine, ends with the phenylalanine, and has 15 residues. Just the 45-base CDR3 DNA is kept, in frame starting at base 1. Unmatched junction bases come to 2, with V trimmed by 0 bases and J by 4 bases. Reading the germline V gene gives CDR1 SGHRS and CDR2 YFSETQ. The chain couples TRBV5-1 to TRBJ2-1; 9 central nucleotides agree with TRBD2. The clonotype comes from a girl aged 2 to 10 with cystic fibrosis. Sequenced material: blood. CDR3 region: CASSLGTSEYNEQFF. At the DNA level, the sequence is TGCGCCAGCAGCTTGGGGACTAGCGAGTACAATGAGCAGTTCTTC.